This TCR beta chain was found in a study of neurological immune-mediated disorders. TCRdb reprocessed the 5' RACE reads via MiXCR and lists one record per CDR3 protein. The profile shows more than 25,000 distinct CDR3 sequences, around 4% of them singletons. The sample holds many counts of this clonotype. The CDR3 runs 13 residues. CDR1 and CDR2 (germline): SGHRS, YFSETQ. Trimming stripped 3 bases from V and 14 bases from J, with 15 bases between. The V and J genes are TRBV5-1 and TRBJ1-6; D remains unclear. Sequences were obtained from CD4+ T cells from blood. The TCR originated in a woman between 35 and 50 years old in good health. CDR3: CASSWGNMQTLHF. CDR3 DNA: TGCGCCAGCAGCTGGGGAAACATGCAAACCCTCCACTTT.